This TCR beta chain was identified in a study of T cell responses to AZD1222 COVID-19 vaccine. Findings and limits, study-wide: Nearly half of unique spike-specific TCRs reportedly avoided B.1.351 and B.1.1.7 mutated regions. Clonal diversity was possibly underestimated, and the donors were mostly white British, with more females. Dominant CD4 TCR responses targeted spike regions 160-218 and 743-854.

Using immunoSEQ multiplex PCR, the repertoire was profiled, and TCRdb retains in-frame clones only, with some absent. The sample shows about 130,000 clones, 80% to 90% of them seen only once. CDR1 SGHRS and CDR2 YFSETQ come from the germline V gene. The CDR3 has 15 residues. Losses at the gene ends were 1 base for V and 7 bases for J; bases not matched to a gene: 5. As regards this clone: Its antigen is as yet unknown.

This receptor was identified in an adult in good health. The specimen was peripheral blood, collected on day 0 of AZD1222 vaccination. The V and J genes are TRBV5-1 and TRBJ2-1; 10 bases align to TRBD2. In DNA form, the CDR3 reads TGCGCCAGCAGCTTGACTAGCGGGACCACTAATGAGCAGTTCTTC. It translates to CASSLTSGTTNEQFF.